What follows describes a single TCR beta chain. The antigen is unknown. The sample is drawn from a study of T cell responses to AZD1222 COVID-19 vaccine. Regarding the study as a whole: Targets within unmutated variant regions were reportedly found for nearly half of spike-specific TCRs. Only a handful of AZD1222 recipients, more than 5 in all, had baseline seropositivity. Spike-spanning, vaccine-associated CD4 TCRs were dominant at 160-218 and 743-854. Most donors were white British and more were female, and clonal diversity was possibly underestimated.

This CDR3 is built from 12 residues. V shed 8 bases and J 5 bases; nucleotides not matched to a gene: 8. The V gene's germline CDR1 is GTSNPN and CDR2 SVGIG (reference sequence). Measured with immunoSEQ multiplex PCR; TCRdb has only the in-frame clones, and not every one. The sample holds around 220,000 clones; roughly 94% are singletons and the top ten take approximately 1.5%. The chain combines TRBV30 with TRBJ2-5; 7 bases agree with TRBD2. The sequencing used peripheral blood, collected 28 days after the second dose of the MenACWY control vaccine. This TCR derives from an adult who received the MenACWY meningococcal vaccine as a control. In nucleotides, the CDR3 is TGTGCCCGGGGGGTTCTAACGGAGACCCAGTACTTC. This translates into CARGVLTETQYF. Full variable domain (rest looked up from reference TRBV30 and TRBJ2-5): SQTIHQWPATLVQPVGSPLSLECTVEGTSNPNLYWYRQAAGRGLQLLFYSVGIGQISSEVPQNLSASRPQDRQFILSSKKLLLSDSGFYLCARGVLTETQYFGPGTRLLVL.